The entry below gives a single T cell receptor beta chain sequence along with its context. What antigen it recognizes has not been identified. Per-nucleotide qualities are absent, and no much larger clonotype sits a single base away. These data come from a study of CD8 T cells in Susac syndrome (dated by TCRdb to about 2019). About the full investigation: Of the Susac syndrome patients who were sequenced, over five had clinically active disease and roughly eight were in clinical remission. Susac syndrome patients were therapy-naive, on corticosteroids (some also receiving IVIg), or on IVIg alone at blood withdrawal. Whether CD8+ T cell activation and differentiation in Susac syndrome was antigen driven was tested using repertoire sequencing. The study compared CD8+ T cell repertoire clonality among approximately twelve healthy donors, approximately 14 Susac syndrome patients and fewer than 19 multiple sclerosis patients. What the research found in general, with its limitations: The study acknowledged that relatively few individuals were included in the TCR sequencing and HLA analysis. Looking at Susac-specific public clones, the researchers identified sixteen in the total CD8+ repertoire and about 5 in the CD8+ TEMRA repertoire. Susac syndrome CD8+ repertoires showed clonal expansion, highest in CD8+ TEMRA cells and greater in clinically active than remitting patients.

Trimming removed 6 bases from V and 4 bases from J, leaving 15 bases between the germline ends. The germline V gene (reference sequence) specifies DFQATT as CDR1 and SNEGSKA as CDR2. Including the terminal cysteine and phenylalanine, the CDR3 comprises 13 residues. Only the CDR3 part of the read is kept: 39 bases, read in frame from the first base. RNA was extracted using the RNeasy kit, and roughly 0.5 to 1 microgram was reverse transcribed with random hexamers. TCR beta CDR3 regions were amplified with the immunoSEQ multiplex PCR assay covering 54 Vbeta and 13 Jbeta segments. Bias from PCR amplification was corrected by using a synthetic template baseline for primer optimization and for computational correction. Under the source paper's analysis protocol: Reads were assigned to V, D and J genes according to IMGT and analyzed in immunoSEQ Analyzer, with only productive sequences retained. Clonality was computed as one minus Shannon entropy normalized by log2 of the number of productive unique sequences. Public and private clones were assessed among the 100 most prevalent clones of each patient and control. Susac-specific clones were defined as absent from healthy and MS cohorts, about 1,000 published viral clones and other ImmuneACCESS disease sequences. The public sequencing data were trimmed at Q25 with fastp and processed into clonotypes with MiXCR by TCRdb, which kept only in-frame beta chains. CDR3 protein sequences are deduplicated, and each keeps its most common genes and DNA. TCRdb, not the original authors, processed these V and J calls. This sample has roughly 89,000 distinct CDR3 sequences in its table, and about 95% of those were observed once. The ten largest account for 0.62% of the sample.

Peripheral blood CD8+ and CD4+ T cells from healthy donors, Susac syndrome patients and multiple sclerosis patients were profiled by high-throughput TCR beta sequencing. The Susac syndrome patients fulfilled recently defined diagnostic criteria for definite or probable disease. CD8+ TEMRA cells were enriched by FACS, while bulk CD8+ and CD4+ T cells were purified by magnetic negative isolation. Blood was collected in EDTA tubes and processed within 24 hours, with PBMCs isolated through density gradient centrifugation. PBMCs destined for TCR sequencing were cryopreserved in liquid nitrogen and later thawed in a 37 °C water bath. Purity of sorted or isolated CD4+, CD8+ and CD8+ TEMRA cells was at least 90%.

Sample: CD8+ T cells from PBMCs. The TCR sequence derives from a human donor with Susac syndrome. The rearrangement joined TRBV20-1 to TRBJ2-5, with a weak D call of TRBD2 (5 bases match). The CDR3 has the sequence CSAPDLEGETQYF. The nucleotide sequence is TGCAGTGCACCGGACCTAGAGGGAGAGACCCAGTACTTC.